A selection of T cell receptor beta chains follows, all from one sample in a study of cytotoxic CD8 clonotypes in ibrutinib-treated CLL. Using immunoSEQ multiplex PCR, the repertoire was profiled, and TCRdb retains in-frame clones only, with some absent. The sample has some 300,000 clones; about 80% are singletons. The specimen was PBMCs, collected before ibrutinib treatment. The origin of the receptors is a human donor with chronic lymphocytic leukemia. Each CDR3 is given with its conserved first and last residue. D genes are given only for firm matches. Where a row states a size, it is once, few, many or the class of an expanded clone; other rows omit it.

TRBD1,TRBJ1-4,-,TRBV12-5,TGTGCTAGTGGTTTGGAAGGACAGGGCCCTCGGTTGGGTGAAAAACTGTTTTTT,CASGLEGQGPRLGEKLFF
TRBD2,TRBJ2-2,-,TRBV18,TGTGCCAGCTCTACTAGCGGGAGAGAAACCGGGGAGCTGTTTTTT,CASSTSGRETGELFF
TRBD1,TRBJ1-2,-,TRBV6-1,TGTGCCAGCAGTGACATGACAGGGGTAAACTATGGCTACACCTTC,CASSDMTGVNYGYTF
-,TRBJ2-1,-,TRBV4-1,TGCGCCAGCAGCCAAGTCCCCTCGCAGGAGTGGGATGAGCAGTTCTTC,CASSQVPSQEWDEQFF
TRBD2,TRBJ2-7,once,TRBV28,TGTGCCAGCACGAAGCCGGGACTAGCGGGAGGATACGAGCAGTACTTC,CASTKPGLAGGYEQYF
-,TRBJ1-5,-,TRBV27,TGTGCCAGCAGTCGGTCACAGTACAATCAGCCCCAGCATTTT,CASSRSQYNQPQHF
TRBD2,TRBJ2-7,-,TRBV5-4,TGTGCCAGCAGCCTGACTAGCGGGAGTTTCTACGAGCAGTACTTC,CASSLTSGSFYEQYF
-,TRBJ2-2,-,TRBV18,TGTGCCAGCTCACCCGGGGCTGGGGAGCTGTTTTTT,CASSPGAGELFF
TRBD1,TRBJ1-1,-,TRBV18,TGTGCCAGCTCACCACTATCAGGGGGCGGGGGCACTGAAGCTTTCTTT,CASSPLSGGGGTEAFF
TRBD2,TRBJ2-1,-,TRBV6-6,TGTGCCAGCAGTTACAGCGCGGGAGCCTACAATGAGCAGTTCTTC,CASSYSAGAYNEQFF
TRBD2,TRBJ2-7,-,TRBV5-1,TGCGCCAGCAGCTTGGGGCTAGCGGTGGGCGAGCAGTACTTC,CASSLGLAVGEQYF
TRBD1,TRBJ1-4,-,TRBV5-1,TGCGCCAGCAGCTCGGGACAGTCTAATGAAAAACTGTTTTTT,CASSSGQSNEKLFF
-,TRBJ2-7,-,TRBV5-1,TGCGCCAGCAGCCCGCTAACCGGGACGGATTCCTACGAGCAGTACTTC,CASSPLTGTDSYEQYF
TRBD1,TRBJ2-3,-,TRBV28,TGTGCCAGCAGCCCACAGGGGGCGCGGGGAACAGATACGCAGTATTTT,CASSPQGARGTDTQYF
-,TRBJ1-1,-,TRBV30,TGTGCGTGGTCCCTTTCCGCCACTGAAGCTTTCTTT,CAWSLSATEAFF
TRBD2,TRBJ2-3,few,TRBV5-4,TGTGCCAGCAGCTTGAGCGGGAGAGGCACAGATACGCAGTATTTT,CASSLSGRGTDTQYF
-,TRBJ1-1,-,TRBV27,TGTGCCAGCAGTATGACAGCGAACACTGAAGCTTTCTTT,CASSMTANTEAFF